The 29 T cell receptor beta chains in this list originate from one sample, sequenced in a study of graft-versus-host responses after intestinal transplantation. No antigens are known for them. Measured with immunoSEQ multiplex PCR; TCRdb has only the in-frame clones, and not every one. The table lists about 96,000 clones, 80% to 95% of them singletons. This specimen consisted of unstimulated CD4+ T cells sorted from spleen or lymph node cells, obtained before intestinal transplant. All receptors come from a human donor who received an intestinal transplant.

The chain joins TRBV7-2 to TRBJ2-5, with TRBD1 identical over 12 bases. With 0 bases clipped from V and 5 bases from J, the junction kept 10 bases outside the gene matches. In germline, CDR1 is SGHTA, CDR2 FQGNSA. This CDR3 region has 18 residues. CDR3 sequence (DNA): TGTGCCAGCAGCTTAGCGGGGACAGGGGGCGTATTGAGGGAGACCCAGTACTTC. Its protein product is CASSLAGTGGVLRETQYF.

V gene TRBV5-1 combines with J gene TRBJ1-6; perhaps TRBD1 as D (6 bases). The germline V gene has CDR1 SGHRS and CDR2 YFSETQ. The V gene lost 3 bases and the J gene lost 3 bases, with 7 bases spanning the gap. This CDR3 region has 14 residues. The CDR3: CASSSGHYNSPLHF. The CDR3 DNA is TGCGCCAGCAGCTCGGGACACTATAATTCACCCCTCCACTTT.

The chain recombines TRBV5-1 with TRBJ1-2; tentatively, D is TRBD1 (6 bases). Trimming left V 0 bases short and J 2 bases short, with 17 bases between. Germline assignment: CDR1 SGHRS and CDR2 YFSETQ. This CDR3 is 17 amino acids long. The CDR3 reads CASSLDATGIWNYGYTF. The CDR3 DNA reads TGCGCCAGCAGCTTGGACGCAACAGGGATCTGGAACTATGGCTACACCTTC.

This clone was picked up a small number of times. V and J are TRBV6-1 and TRBJ1-1, with 8 bases aligning to TRBD1. This CDR3 is 11 amino acids long. V shed 6 bases, J shed 7 bases, and the junction held 1 base outside the gene matches. Germline CDR1 is MNHNS and CDR2 is SASEGT. CDR3 DNA: TGTGCCAGCAGGGGACAGGTTGAAGCTTTCTTT. Its translation is CASRGQVEAFF.

This chain uses TRBV2 with TRBJ2-3; D ambiguous. The CDR3 extends over 14 amino acids. Trimming cost V 4 bases and J 4 bases, with 12 bases left between them. The germline V gene has CDR1 SNHLY and CDR2 FYNNEI. CDR3 residues: CASSGWAPPDTQYF. As DNA, the CDR3 is TGTGCCAGCAGTGGGTGGGCTCCGCCAGATACGCAGTATTTT.

The chain carries TRBV28 and TRBJ2-4; 11 nucleotides match TRBD2. The CDR3 length is 18 residues. V was pared by 4 bases and J by 1 base, with 9 bases of the junction left unmatched. Germline V CDR1 and CDR2: MDHEN, SYDVKM. This chain's CDR3 is CASSSTSGIDLAKNIQYF. The CDR3 bases are TGTGCCAGCAGTTCGACTAGCGGGATTGATTTGGCCAAAAACATTCAGTACTTC.

This clone was recorded only once. In DNA, the CDR3 is TGTGCCAGCAGTTTAGGACGGGGGGGCTACGGTGATACGCAGTATTTT. Protein: CASSLGRGGYGDTQYF. The J gene is TRBJ2-3, the V gene TRBV27; 8 bases align to TRBD2. V was clipped by 2 bases and J by 6 bases; unmatched bases: 10. From germline, CDR1 is MNHEY and CDR2 SMNVEV (reference sequence). The CDR3 extends over 16 amino acids.

The chain couples TRBV30 to TRBJ1-3; D remains unclear. Germline loops: CDR1 GTSNPN, CDR2 SVGIG (reference sequence). This CDR3 has 13 amino acids. The V end was cut by 6 bases, the J end by 4 bases, with 13 bases between. CDR3 sequence (DNA): TGTGCCTGTCAACGCCGGTCCGGAAACACCATATATTTT. Its protein is CACQRRSGNTIYF.

CDR3 DNA sequence: TGCGCCAGCAGCGCACTAGACCCCTACAATGAGCAGTTCTTC. Protein: CASSALDPYNEQFF. V is TRBV5-1 and J is TRBJ2-1, with a tentative D call TRBD2 (5 bases). The CDR3 consists of 14 residues. CDR1 and CDR2 from the germline V gene are SGHRS and YFSETQ. Between the trimmed V and J ends, which lost 4 bases and 2 bases, there was a span of 10 bases.

The chain carries TRBV18 and TRBJ2-7, with D perhaps matching TRBD2 (5 bases). The V gene lost 3 bases and the J gene lost 2 bases, with 11 bases spanning the gap. CDR3 length equals 14 residues. The germline V gene has CDR1 KGHSH and CDR2 LQKENI. CDR3 in amino acids: CASSPVSGTYEQYF. Written as DNA, the CDR3 is TGTGCCAGCTCACCGGTCTCGGGAACCTACGAGCAGTACTTC.

The genes are TRBV7-2 and TRBJ1-2, with D maybe TRBD1 (6 bases). V lost 3 bases and J 4 bases, leaving 18 bases between the germline ends. CDR1 and CDR2 (germline): SGHTA, FQGNSA. The CDR3 loop spans 16 amino acids. For the CDR3, the DNA is TGTGCCAGCAGCTTGAATTACAGGGAGTGGATCTATGGCTACACCTTC. This sequence encodes CASSLNYREWIYGYTF. The whole variable domain, filled in from reference TRBV7-2 and TRBJ1-2, reads GAGVSQSPSNKVTEKGKDVELRCDPISGHTALYWYRQSLGQGLEFLIYFQGNSAPDKSGLPSDRFSAERTGGSVSTLTIQRTQQEDSAVYLCASSLNYREWIYGYTFGSGTRLTVV.

The chain recombines TRBV10-1 with TRBJ2-7, with D hard to call. The CDR3 contains 15 residues. The V end was cut by 3 bases, the J end by 3 bases, with 15 bases between. Germline loops: CDR1 WNHNN, CDR2 SYGVQD (reference sequence). The chain's CDR3 is CASSDGAAGSYEQYF. The CDR3, as DNA: TGCGCCAGCAGTGACGGCGCGGCTGGTAGCTACGAGCAGTACTTC.

The CDR3 DNA follows: TGTGCCTGGAGCCTCAGAGGGCTCATGAACACTGAAGCTTTCTTT. Its protein is CAWSLRGLMNTEAFF. This sequence joins TRBV30 and TRBJ1-1; unclear D gene. The V and J ends lost 3 bases and 0 bases respectively, with 14 bases between them. The CDR3 has 15 residues. Germline V gene data show CDR1 as GTSNPN and CDR2 as SVGIG (reference sequence).

The CDR3 spells CASSLDALGLALRRGELFF. The CDR3 DNA reads as TGCGCCAGCAGCTTGGATGCATTGGGCCTAGCCCTGCGAAGGGGGGAGCTGTTTTTT. The V and J genes are TRBV5-1 and TRBJ2-2, with D tentatively TRBD2 (5 bases). CDR1 and CDR2 from the germline V gene are SGHRS and YFSETQ. This CDR3 comprises 19 residues. Trimming shortened V by 0 bases and J by 8 bases, and 26 bases separated the two germline ends.

The chain links TRBV30 to TRBJ2-5; 7 bases fit TRBD1. The better agreement between TRBJ2-7 and the DNA end casts doubt on the J call. This CDR3 region has 14 residues. The germline V gene has CDR1 GTSNPN and CDR2 SVGIG (reference sequence). CDR3 residues: CAWSVSRGSYEQYF. The CDR3 region has the DNA TGTGCCTGGAGTGTAAGCAGGGGGTCCTACGAGCAGTACTTC.

The table lists this clone with a count of one. The V and J genes are TRBV11-2 and TRBJ2-7; a weak D match, TRBD2 (6 bases). V shed 1 base and J shed 3 bases, with 10 bases lying between them. The V gene's germline CDR1 is SGHAT and CDR2 FQNNGV. CDR3 size: 14 residues. CDR3 sequence reads: CASSLAGVLYEQYF. The CDR3 nucleotides read TGTGCCAGCAGCTTAGCGGGAGTTCTCTACGAGCAGTACTTC.

The chain recombines TRBV2 with TRBJ2-7; TRBD2 matches 7 bases. The J segment lost 2 bases and the V segment lost 5 bases, leaving 6 bases of the junction unmatched. Germline V gene data show CDR1 as SNHLY and CDR2 as FYNNEI. The CDR3 spans 14 residues. DNA of the CDR3: TGTGCCAGCAGTTGGGGGGGAGGGGCCTACGAGCAGTACTTC. Translation gives CASSWGGGAYEQYF.

This clone was seen just once. The V and J genes are TRBV6-5 and TRBJ2-1; D not resolved. Germline V CDR1 and CDR2: MNHEY, SVGAGI. V lost 4 bases, J lost 9 bases, and 10 bases lay in between. This CDR3 is 12 amino acids long. CDR3 amino acids: CASSFLRSEQFF. CDR3 sequence (DNA): TGTGCCAGCAGTTTTTTGCGGTCTGAGCAGTTCTTC.

V gene TRBV30 combines with J gene TRBJ2-7; D perhaps matches TRBD1 (6 bases). Germline V lookup: CDR1 GTSNPN, CDR2 SVGIG (reference sequence). The CDR3 sequence is 13 residues long. V lost 2 bases and J 3 bases, leaving 11 bases between the germline ends. CDR3 residues: CAWSLGGIYEQYF. In nucleotides, the CDR3 is TGTGCCTGGAGTCTAGGGGGTATCTACGAGCAGTACTTC. Variable domain in full (rest from reference TRBV30 and TRBJ2-7): SQTIHQWPATLVQPVGSPLSLECTVEGTSNPNLYWYRQAAGRGLQLLFYSVGIGQISSEVPQNLSASRPQDRQFILSSKKLLLSDSGFYLCAWSLGGIYEQYFGPGTRLTVT.

CDR3 sequence (DNA): TGTGCCAGTAGTATCCAGGGGAGAGCCTACGAGCAGTACTTC. Translating gives CASSIQGRAYEQYF. This chain joins TRBV19 and TRBJ2-7; tentatively, D is TRBD1 (6 bases). Germline CDR1 is LNHDA and CDR2 is SQIVND (reference sequence). This CDR3 has 14 residues. V lost 3 bases and J 2 bases, leaving 11 bases between the germline ends. Combining the CDR3 with reference TRBV19 and TRBJ2-7 gives the whole variable domain DGGITQSPKYLFRKEGQNVTLSCEQNLNHDAMYWYRQDPGQGLRLIYYSQIVNDFQKGDIAEGYSVSREKKESFPLTVTSAQKNPTAFYLCASSIQGRAYEQYFGPGTRLTVT.

The genes are TRBV6-5 and TRBJ1-6; 11 nucleotides agree with TRBD1. Trimming at V came to 0 bases and at J to 9 bases, leaving 1 base not matched to a gene. The CDR3 has 15 amino acids. CDR1 is MNHEY and CDR2 is SVGAGI in the germline V gene. The CDR3, as DNA: TGTGCCAGCAGTTACTCGGGGACAGGGGGTTCACCCCTCCACTTT. Protein product: CASSYSGTGGSPLHF.

The chain uses TRBV30 and TRBJ2-7; TRBD1 might be the D (5 bases). Germline V gene data show CDR1 as GTSNPN and CDR2 as SVGIG (reference sequence). The CDR3 is 14 amino acids. Trimming removed 1 base at V and 3 bases at J, with 13 bases between. The CDR3 DNA sequence: TGTGCCTGGAGTGCGAACAGGTATTACTACGAGCAGTACTTC. This translates into CAWSANRYYYEQYF.

The chain has TRBV4-3 and TRBJ2-1; 7 bases are shared with TRBD2. The CDR3 loop spans 15 amino acids. V shed 2 bases and J 3 bases; nucleotides not matched to a gene: 4. The germline CDR1 and CDR2 sequences are LGHNA and YSLEER. The CDR3 protein is CASSQSPSGYNEQFF. In nucleotides, the CDR3 is TGCGCCAGCAGCCAAAGTCCTAGCGGCTACAATGAGCAGTTCTTC.

This clone was seen once. The chain joins TRBV7-9 to TRBJ1-1; D not certain. Germline V CDR1 and CDR2: SEHNR, FQNEAQ (reference sequence). Between the trimmed V and J ends, which lost 1 base and 1 base, there was a span of 4 bases. The CDR3 contains 13 residues. CDR3 bases: TGTGCCAGCAGCTTAGTCCAGAACACTGAAGCTTTCTTT. Residues: CASSLVQNTEAFF.

This clone occurred a few times. V is TRBV10-3 and J is TRBJ1-1; D is unclear. This CDR3 has 12 residues. Germline V lookup: CDR1 ENHRY, CDR2 SYGVKD. V was clipped by 1 base and J by 4 bases, with 4 bases between them. CDR3 in DNA: TGTGCCATCAGTGAGTACTCCACTGAAGCTTTCTTT. As protein: CAISEYSTEAFF.

Here the CDR3 DNA reads TGCGCCAGTTATAGCGGGAGAAGCACAGATACGCAGTATTTT. Translated: CASYSGRSTDTQYF. The chain recombines TRBV5-1 with TRBJ2-3; the match to TRBD2 covers 9 bases. Looked up from germline, CDR1 is SGHRS and CDR2 is YFSETQ. V lost 8 bases and J lost 0; bases outside the gene matches: 4. The CDR3 length is 14 residues.

The chain links TRBV5-6 to TRBJ2-7, with D possibly TRBD1 on 5 matching bases. The CDR3 is 15 residues long. Trimming left V 1 base short and J 0 bases short, with 11 bases between. Germline-derived CDR1 and CDR2 are SGHDT and YYEEEE. The CDR3 bases are TGTGCCAGCAGCTTGCCGATGACAGACTCCTACGAGCAGTACTTC. As protein: CASSLPMTDSYEQYF.

The CDR3 sequence is CASSTAGGTDTQYF. The CDR3 nucleotides are TGCGCCAGCAGTACAGCGGGAGGCACAGATACGCAGTATTTT. V gene TRBV5-1 combines with J gene TRBJ2-3; TRBD2 agrees at 8 bases. Germline CDR1 SGHRS, CDR2 YFSETQ. Trimming removed 5 bases from V and 1 base from J; junction bases left unmatched: 3. The CDR3 runs to 14 residues. Based on the CDR3 plus reference TRBV5-1 and TRBJ2-3, the full variable domain is KAGVTQTPRYLIKTRGQQVTLSCSPISGHRSVSWYQQTPGQGLQFLFEYFSETQRNKGNFPGRFSGRQFSNSRSEMNVSTLELGDSALYLCASSTAGGTDTQYFGPGTRLTVL.

The V and J genes are TRBV18 and TRBJ2-1, with TRBD1 matching over 7 bases. V lost 8 bases to trimming and J lost 8 bases; unmatched junction nucleotides: 12. The CDR3 runs to 14 residues. The germline gives CDR1 KGHSH, CDR2 LQKENI. CDR3 in amino acids: CASAERDSRDEQFF. The CDR3 DNA reads TGTGCCAGCGCAGAGAGGGACAGTCGAGATGAGCAGTTCTTC.